The rows below give T cell receptor beta chains drawn from one sample of a study of cytomegalovirus exposure and HLA in healthy donors. The data were produced by immunoSEQ multiplex PCR, yet TCRdb's version contains in-frame clones alone and is incomplete. The sample holds 200,000 or so clones, roughly 82% seen once. Sequencing used PBMCs. These receptor sequences come from a woman between 25 and 40 years old in good health and CMV-seropositive. The CDR3 runs from the conserved cysteine through the conserved F or W. The order of the fields is D gene, J gene, V gene, clone size, CDR3 protein, CDR3 DNA. A D gene is named only where the DNA matches it firmly. Clone size, where shown, is once, few, many, or a class for clones that have expanded.

- TRBJ1-4 TRBV18 - CASSTAATNEKLFF TGTGCCAGCTCCACAGCTGCAACTAATGAAAAACTGTTTTTT
- TRBJ2-7 TRBV11-3 once CASSPAAGSYEQYF TGTGCCAGCAGCCCAGCTGCAGGATCCTACGAGCAGTACTTC
- TRBJ2-1 TRBV28 - CASSHTVTSSYNEQFF TGTGCCAGCAGTCACACAGTTACCAGCTCCTACAATGAGCAGTTCTTC
- TRBJ2-5 TRBV7-9 - CASSLGSGQETQYF TGTGCCAGCAGCTTAGGGTCAGGTCAAGAGACCCAGTACTTC
- TRBJ2-7 TRBV27 - CASSPISGSYEQYF TGTGCCAGCAGTCCCATTTCCGGTTCCTACGAGCAGTACTTC
- TRBJ1-4 TRBV28 - CASRRRGARIEKLFF TGTGCCAGCAGGAGGCGGGGGGCTCGGATTGAAAAACTGTTTTTT
TRBD2 TRBJ2-3 TRBV19 - CASSIRASGRADTQYF TGTGCCAGTAGTATAAGAGCCAGCGGGAGGGCAGATACGCAGTATTTT
TRBD1 TRBJ2-3 TRBV27 - CASSGTGYTTDTQYF TGTGCCAGCAGTGGGACAGGGTATACCACAGATACGCAGTATTTT
- TRBJ1-3 TRBV10-3 - CAIRLGGSGNTIYF TGTGCCATCAGATTGGGGGGCTCTGGAAACACCATATATTTT
TRBD1 TRBJ2-1 TRBV28 - CASSSPGTGGYNEQFF TGTGCCAGCAGTTCACCCGGGACAGGGGGTTACAATGAGCAGTTCTTC
- TRBJ1-3 TRBV5-1 - CASSLLGQGSDSGNTIYF TGCGCCAGCAGCCTCCTAGGTCAGGGTTCTGACTCTGGAAACACCATATATTTT
- TRBJ1-5 TRBV28 - CASSLASAGIRDF TGTGCCAGCAGTTTGGCTTCTGCAGGGATCAGGGATTTT
- TRBJ2-7 TRBV18 - CASSPPGALNEQYF TGTGCCAGCTCACCACCGGGGGCGCTAAACGAGCAGTACTTC
- TRBJ2-7 TRBV4-1 few CASSQGVVTSYEQYF TGCGCCAGCAGCCAAGGTGTAGTCACTTCCTACGAGCAGTACTTC
TRBD2 TRBJ2-3 TRBV5-1 - CASSLGTSGADTQYF TGCGCCAGCAGCTTGGGGACTAGCGGAGCTGATACGCAGTATTTT
TRBD1 TRBJ1-4 TRBV2 - CASSGTGFSTNEKLFF TGTGCCAGCAGCGGGACAGGCTTCTCAACTAATGAAAAACTGTTTTTT
TRBD2 TRBJ2-1 TRBV7-2 - CASSLTPGLADEQFF TGTGCCAGCAGCTTGACCCCGGGACTAGCCGATGAGCAGTTCTTC
- TRBJ1-2 TRBV11-2 - CASSSIQGIPNYGYTF TGTGCCAGCAGCTCGATTCAGGGGATTCCTAACTATGGCTACACCTTC
- TRBJ2-7 TRBV28 - CASSSNRDTAYEQYF TGTGCCAGCAGCTCTAACCGGGACACCGCCTACGAGCAGTACTTC
TRBD2 TRBJ2-1 TRBV25-1 - CASSLAGGHNEQFF TGTGCCAGCTCTCTAGCGGGAGGTCACAATGAGCAGTTCTTC
- TRBJ1-1 TRBV9 once CASSAHKVFSGEAFF TGTGCCAGCAGCGCCCATAAAGTTTTTAGTGGTGAAGCTTTCTTT
TRBD1 TRBJ1-2 TRBV6-5 - CASHRTGGGYGYTF TGTGCCAGTCATAGGACAGGGGGTGGGTATGGCTACACCTTC
TRBD2 TRBJ2-7 TRBV30 few CAWSVGPSGSYEQYF TGTGCCTGGAGTGTAGGGCCTAGCGGATCCTACGAGCAGTACTTC
TRBD2 TRBJ2-5 TRBV19 - CASSMAGTSHWETQYF TGTGCCAGTAGTATGGCTGGGACTAGCCATTGGGAGACCCAGTACTTC
TRBD1 TRBJ1-2 TRBV13 once CASSSRWDRSFYGYTF TGTGCCAGCAGCTCTCGTTGGGACAGGAGCTTCTATGGCTACACCTTC
- TRBJ2-7 TRBV11-2 - CASSFGPGEQYF TGTGCCAGCAGCTTTGGCCCGGGGGAGCAGTACTTC
- TRBJ1-1 TRBV6-6 - CASTGPTEAFF TGTGCCAGCACTGGCCCCACTGAAGCTTTCTTT
- TRBJ1-1 TRBV5-6 - CASRDDRWGEAFF TGTGCCAGCAGGGACGACAGGTGGGGTGAAGCTTTCTTT
TRBD1 TRBJ1-5 TRBV19 - CASSTGQGRWQPQHF TGTGCCAGTAGTACAGGACAGGGAAGGTGGCAGCCCCAGCATTTT
- TRBJ2-2 TRBV5-1 - CASSLAAAGGELFF TGCGCCAGCAGCTTGGCGGCAGCGGGCGGGGAGCTGTTTTTT
- TRBJ2-7 TRBV5-8 - CASSPGAGASYEQYF TGTGCCAGCAGCCCCGGGGCAGGGGCAAGCTACGAGCAGTACTTC
TRBD2 TRBJ2-2 TRBV5-1 - CASSYSGTSGRLTGELFF TGCGCCAGCAGTTACTCCGGGACTAGCGGGAGACTAACCGGGGAGCTGTTTTTT
TRBD1 TRBJ2-7 TRBV18 - CASSPLSKGTGVEQYF TGTGCCAGCTCACCTCTATCCAAGGGGACAGGGGTCGAGCAGTACTTC
- TRBJ2-4 TRBV5-4 - CASSLWTTNIQYF TGTGCCAGCAGCTTGTGGACAACAAACATTCAGTACTTC
TRBD1 TRBJ2-6 TRBV29-1 - CSVEVWDRGSGANVLTF TGCAGCGTTGAAGTCTGGGACAGGGGATCTGGGGCCAACGTCCTGACTTTC
- TRBJ2-7 TRBV18 - CASSPRGPSSYEQYF TGTGCCAGCTCACCACGAGGGCCTTCATCCTACGAGCAGTACTTC
- TRBJ1-2 TRBV21-1 few CASSNYRDRVSYGYTF TGTGCCAGCAGCAACTACCGGGACAGGGTAAGCTATGGCTACACCTTC
- TRBJ1-1 TRBV4-1 - CASSQPLTPPTFF TGCGCCAGCAGCCAACCGTTGACACCCCCTACCTTCTTT
TRBD2 TRBJ2-1 TRBV7-3 - CASSLMGRANDEQFF TGTGCCAGCAGCTTAATGGGGAGGGCGAACGATGAGCAGTTCTTC
- TRBJ2-3 TRBV7-9 few CASSRSGNTDTQYF TGTGCCAGCAGCCGTAGCGGTAACACAGATACGCAGTATTTT
- TRBJ2-7 TRBV29-1 - CSVSQGAASGDYEQYF TGCAGCGTTAGTCAGGGGGCGGCTAGCGGGGACTACGAGCAGTACTTC